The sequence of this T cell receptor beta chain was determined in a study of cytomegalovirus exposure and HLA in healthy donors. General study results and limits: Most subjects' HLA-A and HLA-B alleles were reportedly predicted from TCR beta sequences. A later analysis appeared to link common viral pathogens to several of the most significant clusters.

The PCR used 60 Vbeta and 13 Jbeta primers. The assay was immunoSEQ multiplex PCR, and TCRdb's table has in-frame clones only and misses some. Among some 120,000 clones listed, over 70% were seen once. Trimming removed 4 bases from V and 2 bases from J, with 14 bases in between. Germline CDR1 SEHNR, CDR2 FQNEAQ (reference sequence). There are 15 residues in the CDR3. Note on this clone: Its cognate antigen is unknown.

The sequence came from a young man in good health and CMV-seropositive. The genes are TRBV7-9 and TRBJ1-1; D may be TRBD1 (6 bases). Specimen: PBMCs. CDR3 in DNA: TGTGCCAGCAGCTCCTCCAGGGGTGTAAACACTGAAGCTTTCTTT. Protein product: CASSSSRGVNTEAFF.